One and the same sample provided the 26 T cell receptor beta chains below, sequenced in a study of CD8 T cells in ankylosing spondylitis. Antigen specificity for these receptors is unknown. General study findings and limits: Ankylosing spondylitis blood appeared to carry a characteristic TCR beta motif of roughly eight highly homologous variants.

TCRdb re-called the 5' RACE reads through MiXCR, storing one row per CDR3 protein. The table lists 500,000 to 550,000 distinct CDR3 sequences, roughly 13% of them singletons. Material: blood, either unsorted or a sorted T cell fraction (not recorded which). These receptors were taken from a male donor with ankylosing spondylitis.

This clonotype was found a few times. V and J are TRBV11-3 and TRBJ1-3; D gene unclear. This CDR3 is built from 15 residues. Trimming stripped 0 bases from V and 0 bases from J, with 6 bases between. Per the germline V gene, CDR1 is SGHNT and CDR2 is YENEEA. CDR3 in amino acids: CASSLDRSSGNTIYF. The CDR3 DNA sequence: TGTGCCAGCAGCTTAGATCGGAGCTCTGGAAACACCATATATTTT.

This clonotype has at least ten counts. The chain joins TRBV4-2 to TRBJ2-5, with unresolved D. V was clipped by 2 bases and J by 5 bases, with 6 bases between them. CDR3 size: 12 residues. Germline V lookup: CDR1 LGHNA, CDR2 YNFKEQ. CDR3 in DNA: TGTGCCAGCAGCCAACAATGGGAGACCCAGTACTTC. It codes for CASSQQWETQYF.

This clonotype was observed a handful of times. V gene TRBV12-3 or TRBV12-4 combines with J gene TRBJ1-6, with unresolved D. Trimming stripped 3 bases from V and 7 bases from J, with 16 bases between. This CDR3 has 16 amino acids. This chain's CDR3 is CASSFKGWFTNSPLHF. In DNA, the CDR3 is TGTGCCAGCAGTTTTAAAGGCTGGTTTACAAATTCACCCCTCCACTTT.

Many counts were recorded for this clonotype. The chain combines TRBV7-9 with TRBJ2-1, with D perhaps matching TRBD2 (5 bases). Germline CDR1 is SEHNR and CDR2 is FQNEAQ (reference sequence). V lost 6 bases to trimming and J lost 1 base, with 10 bases between them. The CDR3 covers 14 residues. For the CDR3, the DNA is TGTGCCAGCAGTCATAGCGTATCCTACAATGAGCAGTTCTTC. It codes for CASSHSVSYNEQFF.

The gene calls are TRBV6-1 and TRBJ1-2; TRBD1 matches at 9 bases. Germline values: CDR1 MNHNS, CDR2 SASEGT. The trim removed 7 bases at V and 8 bases at J, leaving 8 bases unmatched. CDR3 length: 13 amino acids. For the CDR3, the DNA is TGTGCCAGCATGGGGACAGGGACAGGAGGCTACACCTTC. Amino acid sequence: CASMGTGTGGYTF.

This clonotype was picked up many times. J is TRBJ2-6 and V is TRBV29-1; D is unclear. CDR1 and CDR2 from the germline V gene are SQVTM and ANQGSEA. Between the trimmed V and J ends, which lost 4 bases and 0 bases, there was a span of 10 bases. CDR3 length: 15 amino acids. The CDR3: CSVVDHLSGANVLTF. The CDR3 nucleotides are TGCAGCGTTGTCGACCATCTCTCTGGGGCCAACGTCCTGACTTTC.

This chain connects TRBV3-1 to TRBJ2-3; 7 nucleotides align to TRBD1. Trimming at V came to 4 bases and at J to 5 bases, leaving 9 bases not matched to a gene. The CDR3 length is 15 residues. Germline CDR1 and CDR2: LGHDT and YNNKEL (reference sequence). CDR3 sequence reads: CASSPLSAGGDTQYF. DNA of the CDR3: TGTGCCAGCAGCCCGCTGAGCGCAGGGGGAGATACGCAGTATTTT.

This clonotype was seen a handful of times. The chain links TRBV20-1 to TRBJ2-1, with 9 bases that match TRBD2. This CDR3 spans 14 amino acids. V trimming: 3 bases; J trimming: 10 bases; junction bases outside the gene matches: 10. CDR1 and CDR2 (germline): DFQATT, SNEGSKA (reference sequence). The DNA of the CDR3 is TGCAGTGCTAGTCCGGCTAGCGGGGTCCCGGAGCAGTTCTTC. As protein: CSASPASGVPEQFF.

This clonotype has ten or more counts. This chain links TRBV4-1 with TRBJ1-1; D is undetermined. This CDR3 has 15 residues. Trimming took off 3 bases at V and 1 base at J, with 12 bases between the two ends. Per germline, CDR1 MGHRA and CDR2 YSYEKL. The CDR3 region is CASSHTWNRNTEAFF. The CDR3 region has the DNA TGCGCCAGCAGCCATACTTGGAACAGGAACACTGAAGCTTTCTTT.

This clonotype appeared once. V and J are TRBV5-1 and TRBJ2-3; 13 bases match TRBD2. The CDR3 covers 16 residues. The ends lost 4 bases at V and 4 bases at J; junction bases unmatched: 6. The germline V gene encodes CDR1 SGHRS and CDR2 YFSETQ. CDR3 sequence: CASSLPGLAGPDTQYF. DNA for the CDR3: TGCGCCAGCAGCCTTCCGGGACTAGCGGGACCAGATACGCAGTATTTT.

This clonotype was detected a few times. This chain connects TRBV27 to TRBJ1-2; TRBD1 aligns across 7 bases. Trimming took 2 bases from V and 9 from J; bases not matched to a gene: 6. This CDR3 is 13 amino acids long. The germline V gene encodes CDR1 MNHEY and CDR2 SMNVEV (reference sequence). CDR3 amino acids: CASSLLLGQSYTF. CDR3 nucleotides: TGTGCCAGCAGTTTACTATTGGGACAGAGCTACACCTTC.

The chain recombines TRBV7-2 with TRBJ2-2; 8 positions agree with TRBD2. After removal of 2 bases from V and 0 bases from J, the junction contained 5 bases not matched to a gene. CDR1 and CDR2 from the germline V gene are SGHTA and FQGNSA. The CDR3 covers 17 residues. CDR3 bases: TGTGCCAGCAGCTTATTTGTAGCGGGAACGAACACCGGGGAGCTGTTTTTT. Its translation: CASSLFVAGTNTGELFF.

This clonotype was observed a handful of times. V gene TRBV20-1 combines with J gene TRBJ2-7, with TRBD2 matching over 7 bases. The CDR3 is 13 amino acids. CDR1 is DFQATT, CDR2 SNEGSKA, per germline (reference sequence). V shed 5 bases, J shed 0 bases, and the junction held 4 bases outside the gene matches. The CDR3 sequence: CSALAETSYEQYV. The DNA for the CDR3 is TGCAGTGCTCTAGCGGAGACCTCCTACGAGCAGTACGTC.

This clonotype was seen at least ten times. The chain has TRBV29-1 and TRBJ2-3; weak D call: TRBD2 (5 bases). There are 14 residues in the CDR3. CDR1 is SQVTM and CDR2 is ANQGSEA in the germline V gene. The germline V and J ends were trimmed by 0 bases and 6 bases, with 13 bases remaining between them. CDR3 sequence (DNA): TGCAGCGTTGAAGAGGGGAGCCTTCCGGATACGCAGTATTTT. Its translation is CSVEEGSLPDTQYF.

This clonotype appeared a few times. The rearrangement links TRBV10-3 to TRBJ2-3; D is perhaps TRBD2 (6 bases). This CDR3 comprises 16 residues. Trimming stripped 10 bases from V and 2 bases from J, with 22 bases between. Germline V gene lookup returns CDR1 ENHRY and CDR2 SYGVKD. The CDR3 loop reads CATGRRAWGNTDTQYF. The CDR3, as DNA: TGTGCCACTGGGCGGAGGGCCTGGGGGAACACAGATACGCAGTATTTT.

A few counts support this clonotype. V is TRBV25-1 and J is TRBJ1-1, with D maybe TRBD1 (6 bases). CDR1 MGHDK and CDR2 SYGVNS come from the germline V gene. This CDR3 is 14 amino acids long. V lost 9 bases to trimming and J lost 0 bases, with 14 bases between them. CDR3 DNA: TGTGCCAGTACAGGGTCTGTGGTGAACACTGAAGCTTTCTTT. Its protein is CASTGSVVNTEAFF.

This clonotype showed up many times. The chain combines TRBV3-1 with TRBJ2-1, with TRBD2 matching over 8 bases. This CDR3 has 15 residues. The germline V gene has CDR1 LGHDT and CDR2 YNNKEL (reference sequence). V lost 2 bases to trimming and J lost 10 bases; unmatched junction nucleotides: 10. CDR3: CASSQIQGGRKEQFF. The CDR3 region has the DNA TGTGCCAGCAGCCAAATCCAGGGCGGGAGGAAAGAGCAGTTCTTC.

The chain uses TRBV24-1 and TRBJ2-7; 8 bases are shared with TRBD2. The CDR3 is 15 amino acids. The germline V gene has CDR1 KGHDR and CDR2 SFDVKD. Trimming took 2 bases from V and 4 from J; bases not matched to a gene: 6. The CDR3: CATSDSGGPGYEQYF. CDR3 in DNA: TGTGCCACCAGTGATTCGGGAGGGCCCGGATACGAGCAGTACTTC.

V usage is TRBV5-5 and J usage is TRBJ1-5; D remains unclear. The V and J ends lost 4 bases and 5 bases respectively, with 10 bases between them. The CDR3 covers 13 residues. In germline, CDR1 is SGHKS, CDR2 YYEKEE (reference sequence). Here the CDR3 DNA reads TGTGCCAGCAGCCCTCTCAGCGATCAGCCCCAGCATTTT. Translated: CASSPLSDQPQHF.

In this sample, this clonotype turned up many times. The chain is built from TRBV20-1 and TRBJ2-2, with 10 bases lining up with TRBD2. This CDR3 spans 13 amino acids. J gave up 7 bases and V 4 bases, and 3 bases lay outside the gene matches. Germline assignment: CDR1 DFQATT and CDR2 SNEGSKA (reference sequence). Here the CDR3 DNA reads TGCAGTGCTAAAGCGGGAGGGGGCGGGGAGCTGTTTTTT. It is translated as CSAKAGGGGELFF.

This clonotype was seen a few times. This rearrangement joins TRBV5-5 to TRBJ2-7, with a tentative D call TRBD1 (6 bases). CDR3 length: 13 amino acids. Trimming took 0 bases from V and 9 from J, leaving 13 bases between them. Germline-derived CDR1 and CDR2 are SGHKS and YYEKEE (reference sequence). The CDR3 DNA reads TGTGCCAGCAGCTTGGTTACAGGGAGTGGGCAGTACTTC. Translation gives CASSLVTGSGQYF.

The table lists this clonotype with many counts. V usage is TRBV20-1 and J usage is TRBJ2-1, with a possible D match to TRBD2 (6 bases). The CDR3 consists of 16 residues. V shed 5 bases and J shed 0 bases, with 17 bases lying between them. CDR1 is DFQATT, CDR2 SNEGSKA, per germline (reference sequence). The CDR3 nucleotides are TGCAGTGCTTCAGATACCGGGACTTTCTCCTACAATGAGCAGTTCTTC. Protein: CSASDTGTFSYNEQFF.

This clonotype was recorded many times. The V gene is TRBV27, the J gene TRBJ2-4, with TRBD2 as a possible D gene (6 bases). V was cut by 4 bases and J by 1 base, with 14 bases left in between. Germline V lookup: CDR1 MNHEY, CDR2 SMNVEV (reference sequence). The CDR3 sequence is 16 residues long. Written as DNA, the CDR3 is TGTGCCAGCAGTTACCTAGCGAGTAGTGCCAAAAACATTCAGTACTTC. Its protein is CASSYLASSAKNIQYF.

The genes are TRBV7-9 and TRBJ2-2; either TRBD1 or TRBD2 may supply D (5 bases each). This CDR3 is 14 amino acids long. The germline CDR1 and CDR2 sequences are SEHNR and FQNEAQ (reference sequence). The V end lost 3 bases, the J end lost 6 bases, and 11 bases lay between the germline ends. Here the CDR3 reads CASSFSRGSGELFF. The CDR3 nucleotides read TGTGCCAGCAGCTTTTCTCGGGGCTCCGGGGAGCTGTTTTTT.

This clonotype appeared a few times. This chain uses TRBV12-3 or TRBV12-4 with TRBJ2-5; D is possibly TRBD1 (6 bases). V lost 7 bases, J lost 5 bases, and 14 bases lay in between. The CDR3 is 13 amino acids. In nucleotides, the CDR3 is TGTGCCAGCACCTCCGGACAGAGGGAGACCCAGTACTTC. This gives the protein CASTSGQRETQYF.

The CDR3 DNA reads TGCGCCAGCAGCTTTATTCAGGGCGCTGAAGCTTTCTTT. Residues: CASSFIQGAEAFF. V gene TRBV5-1 combines with J gene TRBJ1-1, with D possibly TRBD1 on 5 matching bases. Between the trimmed V and J ends, which lost 2 bases and 6 bases, there was a span of 11 bases. Germline loops: CDR1 SGHRS, CDR2 YFSETQ. The CDR3 runs to 13 residues.